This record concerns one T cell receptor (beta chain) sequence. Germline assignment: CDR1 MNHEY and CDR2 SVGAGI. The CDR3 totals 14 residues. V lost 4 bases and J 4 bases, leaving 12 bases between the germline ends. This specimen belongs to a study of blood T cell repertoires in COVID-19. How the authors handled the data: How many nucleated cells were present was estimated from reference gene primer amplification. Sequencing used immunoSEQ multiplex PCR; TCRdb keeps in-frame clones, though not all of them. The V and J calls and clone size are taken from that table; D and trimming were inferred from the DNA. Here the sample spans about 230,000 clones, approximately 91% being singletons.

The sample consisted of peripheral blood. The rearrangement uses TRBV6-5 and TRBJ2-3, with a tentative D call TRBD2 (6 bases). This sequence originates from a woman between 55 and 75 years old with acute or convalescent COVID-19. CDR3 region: CASSLRGPPDTQYF. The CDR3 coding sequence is TGTGCCAGCAGTTTGCGGGGCCCCCCAGATACGCAGTATTTT.